Presented here are 13 T cell receptor beta chains from one specimen sequenced in a study of T cell changes during pregnancy in multiple sclerosis (dated by TCRdb to the late 2010s). Library preparation used the immunoSEQ multiplex PCR assay. TCRdb mirrors the immuneACCESS table, restricted to in-frame sequences. Some clones are absent from its copies; in checked studies, under half trace to an unresolved V gene, and the reason for the others is unknown. This sample gives about 69,000 clones in total; under 95% of them show up just once. The top ten constitute 1.4% of the sample. Source: peripheral blood, taken in the third trimester of pregnancy. These receptors all come from a female donor with multiple sclerosis, enrolled in a pregnancy study.

This clone was seen more than once but under ten times. The chain has TRBV28 and TRBJ1-5; TRBD1 matches 10 bases. Germline lookup yields CDR1 MDHEN and CDR2 SYDVKM. The ends lost 6 bases at V and 1 base at J; junction bases unmatched: 3. CDR3 length: 15 amino acids. In nucleotides, the CDR3 is TGTGCCAGCAGGAAGACAGGGGGCAGCAATCAGCCCCAGCATTTT. Protein product: CASRKTGGSNQPQHF. Full variable domain (outside the CDR3, taken from reference TRBV28 and TRBJ1-5): DVKVTQSSRYLVKRTGEKVFLECVQDMDHENMFWYRQDPGLGLRLIYFSYDVKMKEKGDIPEGYSVSREKKERFSLILESASTNQTSMYLCASRKTGGSNQPQHFGDGTRLSIL.

The chain links TRBV2 to TRBJ2-1, with 7 nucleotides matching TRBD1. With V trimmed by 7 bases and J by 8 bases, 8 bases remained unmatched. CDR3 length equals 13 residues. Germline V gene data show CDR1 as SNHLY and CDR2 as FYNNEI. The DNA for the CDR3 is TGTGCCAGCAAGTTCAGGGGGACGTATGAGCAGTTCTTC. Its translation: CASKFRGTYEQFF.

The CDR3 bases are TGTGCCAGCAGCGTGACCCGGACAGTCGGCTACACCTTC. Residues: CASSVTRTVGYTF. The chain has TRBV11-2 and TRBJ1-2; D possibly corresponds to TRBD1 (6 bases). CDR3 length: 13 amino acids. CDR1 and CDR2 from the germline V gene are SGHAT and FQNNGV. Trimming took 5 bases from V and 8 from J, leaving 15 bases between them.

This chain joins TRBV30 and TRBJ1-5; TRBD1 is a possible D gene (6 bases). With 2 bases removed from V and 4 bases from J, the gap between germline ends came to 15 bases. This CDR3 comprises 15 residues. Germline values: CDR1 GTSNPN, CDR2 SVGIG (reference sequence). The CDR3 bases are TGTGCCTGGAGTCCACCGGACAGTCGGAATCAGCCCCAGCATTTT. Translation: CAWSPPDSRNQPQHF. Filled out from reference TRBV30 and TRBJ1-5, the complete variable domain reads SQTIHQWPATLVQPVGSPLSLECTVEGTSNPNLYWYRQAAGRGLQLLFYSVGIGQISSEVPQNLSASRPQDRQFILSSKKLLLSDSGFYLCAWSPPDSRNQPQHFGDGTRLSIL.

The V call is TRBV13, the J call TRBJ2-6; the D is unclear. The length of the CDR3 is 14 residues. The V end was cut by 8 bases, the J end by 0 bases, with 8 bases between. CDR1 is PRHDT and CDR2 is FYEKMQ in the germline V gene (reference sequence). In nucleotides, the CDR3 is TGTGCCAGCTATCGGAGCTCTGGGGCCAACGTCCTGACTTTC. This sequence encodes CASYRSSGANVLTF.

The chain links TRBV7-2 to TRBJ1-6, with D possibly being TRBD1 (6 bases). This CDR3 spans 14 amino acids. Trimming shortened V by 6 bases and J by 9 bases, and 15 bases separated the two germline ends. Germline V gene sequence: CDR1 SGHTA, CDR2 FQGNSA. The CDR3: CASSWTVMTSPLHF. The DNA for the CDR3 is TGTGCCAGCAGTTGGACAGTGATGACTTCACCCCTCCACTTT.

The chain couples TRBV5-6 to TRBJ2-7; 8 bases line up with TRBD1. The CDR3 spans 14 residues. The germline CDR1 and CDR2 sequences are SGHDT and YYEEEE. V was clipped by 4 bases and J by 3 bases; unmatched bases: 6. CDR3 sequence (DNA): TGTGCCAGCAGCGCCAGGGGGCTCCTCTACGAGCAGTACTTC. Translated: CASSARGLLYEQYF.

This clone appeared once. V gene TRBV18 combines with J gene TRBJ2-7, with TRBD1 identical over 10 bases. Germline V gene sequence: CDR1 KGHSH, CDR2 LQKENI. V dropped 3 bases and J dropped 5; count of bases not matched to a gene: 7. The CDR3 totals 15 residues. The CDR3 DNA reads TGTGCCAGCTCACCCTCGGACAGGGGGAGGGACGAGCAGTACTTC. Its protein is CASSPSDRGRDEQYF.

The rearrangement uses TRBV5-6 and TRBJ1-3; D is uncertain. Trimming removed 2 bases from V and 0 bases from J, with 9 bases in between. Germline CDR1 and CDR2: SGHDT and YYEEEE. This CDR3 is 15 amino acids long. For the CDR3, the DNA is TGTGCCAGCAGCTTAAGGAGGGCCTCTGGAAACACCATATATTTT. Protein: CASSLRRASGNTIYF.

The V gene is TRBV27, the J gene TRBJ2-7; weak D call: TRBD1 (6 bases). The length of the CDR3 is 15 residues. The germline gives CDR1 MNHEY, CDR2 SMNVEV (reference sequence). Trimming pared 2 bases from V and 0 bases from J, leaving 11 bases between. The CDR3 bases are TGTGCCAGCAGTTTACAGGGGTCGAGCTCCTACGAGCAGTACTTC. Protein product: CASSLQGSSSYEQYF.

This chain joins TRBV11-2 and TRBJ2-1; 11 bases map to TRBD2. The ends lost 3 bases at V and 3 bases at J; junction bases unmatched: 4. The CDR3 sequence is 16 residues long. Germline loops: CDR1 SGHAT, CDR2 FQNNGV. The CDR3 DNA follows: TGTGCCAGCAGCTTTACTAGCGGGGGCATCTACAATGAGCAGTTCTTC. It translates to CASSFTSGGIYNEQFF.

V gene TRBV5-1 combines with J gene TRBJ2-1, with TRBD2 as a possible D gene (5 bases). CDR1 SGHRS and CDR2 YFSETQ come from the germline V gene. This CDR3 comprises 13 residues. Trimming pared 0 bases from V and 9 bases from J, leaving 10 bases between. In nucleotides, the CDR3 is TGCGCCAGCAGCTTGGGGGCCCGGGGTGAGCAGTTCTTC. It encodes CASSLGARGEQFF.

The chain has TRBV18 and TRBJ2-1; D perhaps matches TRBD2 (5 bases). This CDR3 is built from 17 residues. V was clipped by 3 bases and J by 0 bases, with 15 bases between them. CDR1 is KGHSH and CDR2 is LQKENI in the germline V gene. The DNA for the CDR3 is TGTGCCAGCTCACCCCGACTAAGCTCCGGCTCCTACAATGAGCAGTTCTTC. This encodes CASSPRLSSGSYNEQFF. Full variable domain (remainder filled in from reference TRBV18 and TRBJ2-1): NAGVMQNPRHLVRRRGQEARLRCSPMKGHSHVYWYRQLPEEGLKFMVYLQKENIIDESGMPKERFSAEFPKEGPSILRIQQVVRGDSAAYFCASSPRLSSGSYNEQFFGPGTRLTVL.